Listed below are T cell receptor beta chains from one sample, sequenced in a study of T cell responses to AZD1222 COVID-19 vaccine. The data were produced by immunoSEQ multiplex PCR, yet TCRdb's version contains in-frame clones alone and is incomplete. The data hold about 160,000 clones, with approximately 90% observed a single time. The source was peripheral blood, collected on day 0 of MenACWY control vaccination. These receptors were collected from an adult in good health. CDR3s include the opening cysteine and the closing phenylalanine or tryptophan. D genes are given only for firm matches. Only part of the rows carry a size: once, few, many, or a class if the clone is expanded.

abundance | j_gene | v_gene | d_gene | CDR3aa | CDR3nt
. | TRBJ1-1 | TRBV7-9 | . | CASSLSGEAFF | TGTGCCAGCAGCTTGAGCGGAGAAGCTTTCTTT
. | TRBJ1-2 | TRBV5-5 | TRBD1 | CASSFRDRELGGYTF | TGTGCCAGCAGCTTCCGGGACAGGGAATTGGGTGGCTACACCTTC
. | TRBJ1-3 | TRBV9 | . | CASSVAKEDTGNTIYF | TGTGCCAGCAGCGTAGCGAAGGAAGATACTGGAAACACCATATATTTT
. | TRBJ2-1 | TRBV27 | TRBD1 | CASTTGTGALNEQFF | TGTGCCAGCACCACCGGGACAGGGGCCCTCAATGAGCAGTTCTTC
. | TRBJ1-3 | TRBV11-3 | . | CASSRIGQISGNTIYF | TGTGCCAGCAGCCGCATTGGACAGATCTCTGGAAACACCATATATTTT
. | TRBJ1-4 | TRBV24-1 | . | CATSHATDRNEKLFF | TGTGCCACCAGTCATGCCACCGACAGAAATGAAAAACTGTTTTTT
. | TRBJ1-2 | TRBV6-5 | TRBD1 | CASRTDRVAGDGYTF | TGTGCCAGCAGAACCGACAGGGTCGCGGGGGATGGCTACACCTTC
. | TRBJ1-6 | TRBV27 | . | CAVRDLNSPLHF | TGTGCCGTCAGGGATTTGAATTCACCCCTCCACTTT
. | TRBJ1-2 | TRBV25-1 | TRBD1 | CASSGTGEGYTF | TGTGCCAGCTCGGGGACAGGGGAGGGCTACACCTTC
. | TRBJ2-7 | TRBV29-1 | TRBD2 | CSVGGEVSGSSPYEQYF | TGCAGCGTTGGCGGAGAGGTTAGCGGGAGTTCCCCCTACGAGCAGTACTTC
. | TRBJ1-1 | TRBV19 | TRBD1 | CASGGGGGVTEAFF | TGTGCCAGTGGAGGGGGAGGGGGCGTCACTGAAGCTTTCTTT
. | TRBJ2-1 | TRBV19 | . | CASSIGGAPYNEQFF | TGTGCCAGTAGTATAGGGGGGGCCCCCTACAATGAGCAGTTCTTC
. | TRBJ1-6 | TRBV5-1 | TRBD1 | CASSRTGGYSPLHF | TGCGCCAGCAGCAGGACAGGGGGATATTCACCCCTCCACTTT
. | TRBJ2-5 | TRBV19 | . | CASSWGPTETQYF | TGTGCCAGTAGTTGGGGTCCGACCGAGACCCAGTACTTC
once | TRBJ2-6 | TRBV19 | . | CASNERLISGANVLTF | TGTGCCAGTAACGAGCGTCTTATCTCTGGGGCCAACGTCCTGACTTTC
. | TRBJ1-5 | TRBV24-1 | . | CATSDLAGNQPQHF | TGTGCCACCAGTGATTTAGCGGGGAATCAGCCCCAGCATTTT
. | TRBJ1-2 | TRBV29-1 | TRBD1 | CSAGTGGGYTF | TGCAGCGCTGGGACAGGGGGTGGCTACACCTTC
. | TRBJ2-1 | TRBV19 | TRBD2 | CASSGRETGYNEQFF | TGTGCCAGTTCTGGGCGGGAGACGGGGTACAATGAGCAGTTCTTC
once | TRBJ1-3 | TRBV6-6 | . | CASSYSMGISGNTIYF | TGTGCCAGCAGTTACTCGATGGGCATCTCTGGAAACACCATATATTTT
. | TRBJ1-5 | TRBV4-2 | . | CASSQEDSYNQPQHF | TGTGCCAGCAGCCAGGAGGACAGCTACAATCAGCCCCAGCATTTT
. | TRBJ2-3 | TRBV6-5 | . | CASGRGASSTDTQYF | TGTGCCAGCGGCAGGGGCGCATCCAGCACAGATACGCAGTATTTT
. | TRBJ1-1 | TRBV9 | . | CASSTRGARNTEAFF | TGTGCCAGCAGCACACGTGGCGCCCGGAACACTGAAGCTTTCTTT
few | TRBJ2-7 | TRBV7-9 | . | CASGAREQYF | TGTGCCAGCGGGGCCCGCGAGCAGTACTTC
. | TRBJ1-4 | TRBV5-1 | TRBD1 | CASSSDRTNEKLFF | TGCGCCAGCAGCTCGGACAGGACTAATGAAAAACTGTTTTTT
. | TRBJ2-7 | TRBV2 | . | CASRRSYEQYF | TGTGCCAGCAGACGATCCTACGAGCAGTACTTC
. | TRBJ2-3 | TRBV5-1 | TRBD1 | CASSSGGDRDLTDTQYF | TGCGCCAGCAGCTCTGGGGGGGACAGGGACCTCACAGATACGCAGTATTTT
. | TRBJ2-1 | TRBV7-3 | TRBD1 | CASSPSLPGGSYNEQFF | TGTGCCAGCAGCCCATCACTGCCAGGGGGCTCCTACAATGAGCAGTTCTTC
. | TRBJ1-1 | TRBV7-2 | . | CASSFPRGLGTEAFF | TGTGCCAGCAGCTTCCCGCGGGGATTGGGCACTGAAGCTTTCTTT
few | TRBJ2-7 | TRBV4-1 | TRBD1 | CASSHGTGGTYEQYF | TGCGCCAGCAGCCACGGGACAGGGGGGACCTACGAGCAGTACTTC
. | TRBJ2-5 | TRBV11-2 | . | CASSPDRARGETQYF | TGTGCCAGCAGCCCCGACAGGGCCCGGGGGGAGACCCAGTACTTC
many | TRBJ2-5 | TRBV10-1 | . | CASTLGQSGKETQYF | TGCGCCAGCACCCTAGGACAGTCCGGGAAGGAGACCCAGTACTTC
. | TRBJ2-5 | TRBV10-3 | TRBD1 | CAISDIGGTGRGAQYF | TGTGCCATCAGTGACATCGGCGGGACAGGGAGGGGAGCCCAGTACTTC
. | TRBJ1-5 | TRBV10-3 | . | CATSSLGENQPQHF | TGTGCCACCTCCTCGTTGGGGGAGAATCAGCCCCAGCATTTT
. | TRBJ2-3 | TRBV5-1 | TRBD2 | CASSLLLAGDTDTQYF | TGCGCCAGCAGCTTACTACTAGCGGGAGACACAGATACGCAGTATTTT
. | TRBJ1-3 | TRBV30 | . | CAWTGGSGNTIYF | TGTGCCTGGACGGGGGGCTCTGGAAACACCATATATTTT
. | TRBJ2-1 | TRBV19 | TRBD2 | CASTWTSGNNEQFF | TGTGCCAGTACCTGGACTAGCGGGAACAATGAGCAGTTCTTC
. | TRBJ2-7 | TRBV7-9 | TRBD1 | CASSRTGGRSYEQYF | TGTGCCAGCAGCAGGACAGGGGGACGGTCTTACGAGCAGTACTTC
. | TRBJ2-5 | TRBV7-3 | TRBD2 | CASGRRGASGRDRQETQYF | TGTGCCAGCGGACGGAGGGGAGCTAGCGGGAGGGATCGCCAAGAGACCCAGTACTTC
. | TRBJ2-1 | TRBV27 | TRBD2 | CASSLSPGLASNEQFF | TGTGCCAGCAGTTTATCCCCCGGACTAGCTAGTAATGAGCAGTTCTTC
once | TRBJ2-2 | TRBV7-8 | . | CASSLAEGGNTGELFF | TGTGCCAGCAGCTTAGCGGAGGGTGGAAACACCGGGGAGCTGTTTTTT
. | TRBJ1-3 | TRBV9 | . | CASSVAVGGSGNTIYF | TGTGCCAGCAGCGTAGCTGTGGGGGGATCTGGAAACACCATATATTTT
. | TRBJ2-1 | TRBV29-1 | TRBD2 | CSVEVPSGTHNEQFF | TGCAGCGTTGAAGTCCCTAGCGGGACGCACAATGAGCAGTTCTTC